The 28 T cell receptor beta chains below were found in one sample sequenced in a study of human T cells and chemical hapten exposure. From the RACE reads, TCRdb called clonotypes with MiXCR, one entry per CDR3 protein. Found here are 85,000 to 95,000 distinct CDR3 sequences, approximately 9% of them singletons; the top ten hold 2.5% to 3%. The time point: healthy volunteer bleed at 2 weeks. The study extracted total RNA from unfractionated whole blood. Source material: whole blood. Source of these receptors: a female donor in good health. Some clones in this sample may be carry-over from other donors' samples.

CDR3 loop: CASSPSGVTGELFF. As DNA, the CDR3 is TGTGCCAGCAGTCCGAGCGGGGTCACCGGGGAGCTGTTTTTT. The V gene is TRBV2, the J gene TRBJ2-2, with TRBD2 matching 7 bases. The germline gives CDR1 SNHLY, CDR2 FYNNEI. V shed 5 bases, J shed 4 bases, and the junction held 4 bases outside the gene matches. This CDR3 has 14 residues. The full variable domain, completed using reference TRBV2 and TRBJ2-2, is EPEVTQTPSHQVTQMGQEVILRCVPISNHLYFYWYRQILGQKVEFLVSFYNNEISEKSEIFDDQFSVERPDGSNFTLKIRSTKLEDSAMYFCASSPSGVTGELFFGEGSRLTVL.

This clonotype was seen many times. CDR3 coding DNA: TGTGCCAGCAGTTTACTAGCGGGAGCATGGAATGAGCAGTTCTTC. It translates to CASSLLAGAWNEQFF. The chain is built from TRBV12-3 or TRBV12-4 and TRBJ2-1; 10 bases are shared with TRBD2. V lost 2 bases to trimming and J lost 7 bases; unmatched junction nucleotides: 5. This CDR3 spans 15 amino acids.

This clonotype has a count of ten or more. The genes are TRBV28 and TRBJ1-2, with D possibly TRBD1 on 5 matching bases. The germline V gene encodes CDR1 MDHEN and CDR2 SYDVKM. The CDR3 is 13 amino acids. V lost 3 bases and J 8 bases, leaving 13 bases between the germline ends. The CDR3 loop is CASSFLAGYGYTF. In DNA form, the CDR3 reads TGTGCCAGCAGTTTTCTCGCAGGGTACGGCTACACCTTC.

The chain employs TRBV6-6 and TRBJ1-1; weak D call: TRBD1 (6 bases). Germline values: CDR1 MNHNY, CDR2 SVGAGI (reference sequence). There are 13 residues in the CDR3. V lost 5 bases and J 3 bases, leaving 10 bases between the germline ends. The CDR3 region is CASSTNRDTEAFF. Written as DNA, the CDR3 is TGTGCCAGCAGTACCAACAGGGACACTGAAGCTTTCTTT.

This clonotype was observed at least ten times. V and J are TRBV7-2 and TRBJ1-1, with D uncertain. This CDR3 contains 15 residues. CDR1 is SGHTA and CDR2 is FQGNSA in the germline V gene. V lost 1 base, J lost 4 bases, and 13 bases lay in between. CDR3 coding DNA: TGTGCCAGCAGCTTAGGCCGGGGTTGGGGCACTGAAGCTTTCTTT. Its translation is CASSLGRGWGTEAFF.

This clonotype was recorded many times. The chain employs TRBV28 and TRBJ2-7; tentative D call: TRBD2 (7 bases). In germline, CDR1 is MDHEN, CDR2 SYDVKM. The CDR3 spans 16 residues. Between the trimmed V and J ends, which lost 8 bases and 0 bases, there was a span of 20 bases. CDR3 region: CASARGGGPSSYEQYF. The CDR3 nucleotides are TGTGCCAGCGCTAGGGGGGGAGGCCCAAGCTCCTACGAGCAGTACTTC. Full variable domain (remainder filled in from reference TRBV28 and TRBJ2-7): DVKVTQSSRYLVKRTGEKVFLECVQDMDHENMFWYRQDPGLGLRLIYFSYDVKMKEKGDIPEGYSVSREKKERFSLILESASTNQTSMYLCASARGGGPSSYEQYFGPGTRLTVT.

This clonotype was recorded many times. This chain connects TRBV29-1 to TRBJ1-4; D unresolved. Between the trimmed V and J ends, which lost 6 bases and 8 bases, there was a span of 16 bases. In germline, CDR1 is SQVTM, CDR2 ANQGSEA. The CDR3 has 13 amino acids. CDR3 nucleotide sequence: TGCAGCGTCCCATCCGTCGGAGGAGAAAAACTGTTTTTT. Residues: CSVPSVGGEKLFF.

This clonotype was observed at least ten times. The chain recombines TRBV20-1 with TRBJ1-1; the match to TRBD1 covers 9 bases. Germline V gene data show CDR1 as DFQATT and CDR2 as SNEGSKA (reference sequence). CDR3 length equals 15 residues. V trimming: 6 bases; J trimming: 0 bases; junction bases outside the gene matches: 8. The CDR3 DNA follows: TGCAGTGCCCAAGGGTACAGGGGGCTGAACACTGAAGCTTTCTTT. The encoded protein is CSAQGYRGLNTEAFF.

The chain carries TRBV19 and TRBJ2-7; 8 bases are a match to TRBD1. V dropped 4 bases and J dropped 4; count of bases not matched to a gene: 9. Germline-derived CDR1 and CDR2 are LNHDA and SQIVND (reference sequence). This CDR3 has 15 residues. CDR3 nucleotide sequence: TGTGCCAGTAGTAGGACCGGGACAGGCGCGTACGAGCAGTACTTC. It yields the protein CASSRTGTGAYEQYF.

The CDR3 spells CASSLKKGWFDTEAFF. The CDR3 nucleotides read TGTGCCAGCAGCTTAAAGAAGGGGTGGTTTGACACTGAAGCTTTCTTT. V usage is TRBV7-9 and J usage is TRBJ1-1; D is perhaps TRBD1 (5 bases). The V gene lost 2 bases and the J gene lost 3 bases, with 16 bases spanning the gap. Germline CDR1 is SEHNR and CDR2 is FQNEAQ (reference sequence). This CDR3 has 16 residues.

This clonotype occurred a few times. The chain employs TRBV24-1 and TRBJ2-3, with D unresolved. Trimming left V 5 bases short and J 9 bases short, with 17 bases between. There are 14 residues in the CDR3. The V gene's germline CDR1 is KGHDR and CDR2 SFDVKD. The CDR3 reads CATSASLGIGTQYF. The CDR3 DNA sequence: TGTGCCACCAGTGCTTCTCTGGGGATCGGAACGCAGTATTTT.

The rearrangement uses TRBV28 and TRBJ1-1; 7 bases are shared with TRBD1. The length of the CDR3 is 16 residues. The germline V gene has CDR1 MDHEN and CDR2 SYDVKM. J was trimmed by 5 bases and V by 1 base; bases with no gene match: 10. The CDR3 DNA sequence: TGTGCCAGCAGTTTATTGACAGGGAGTACGGATACTGAAGCTTTCTTT. Amino acids: CASSLLTGSTDTEAFF.

This clonotype was seen a few times. The J gene is TRBJ2-2, the V gene TRBV5-5; possibly TRBD2 for D (5 bases). The CDR3 consists of 14 residues. V lost 4 bases to trimming and J lost 3 bases, with 10 bases between them. CDR1 and CDR2 from the germline V gene are SGHKS and YYEKEE (reference sequence). The CDR3 here is CASSQSGDTGELFF. DNA of the CDR3: TGTGCCAGCAGCCAGAGCGGAGACACCGGGGAGCTGTTTTTT.

The gene calls are TRBV4-1 and TRBJ2-7; 7 bases align to TRBD2. Germline V gene lookup returns CDR1 MGHRA and CDR2 YSYEKL. The CDR3 runs 13 residues. Unmatched junction bases numbered 2, after V lost 0 bases and J lost 6 bases. CDR3 sequence (DNA): TGCGCCAGCAGCCAAGAAGGCGGGAGCGAGCAGTACTTC. Residues: CASSQEGGSEQYF.

This clonotype was picked up many times. The rearrangement links TRBV10-3 to TRBJ2-7; 10 bases are a match to TRBD1. The CDR3 has 15 residues. The J segment lost 1 base and the V segment lost 3 bases, leaving 3 bases of the junction unmatched. Germline CDR1 ENHRY, CDR2 SYGVKD. Here the CDR3 reads CAISDGQGGSYEQYF. The CDR3 nucleotides read TGTGCCATCAGTGACGGACAGGGGGGTTCCTACGAGCAGTACTTC.

V and J are TRBV10-2 and TRBJ1-5; D is unresolved. Trimming pared 2 bases from V and 3 bases from J, leaving 5 bases between. Germline-derived CDR1 and CDR2 are WSHSY and SAAADI. This CDR3 spans 13 amino acids. The chain's CDR3 is CASSESLNQPQHF. The CDR3 bases are TGCGCCAGCAGTGAGAGCCTCAATCAGCCCCAGCATTTT.

V gene TRBV7-3 combines with J gene TRBJ2-1, with TRBD2 matching 10 bases. Germline trimming cut 3 bases from V and 9 bases from J; bases unmatched to any gene: 8. Germline V CDR1 and CDR2: SGHTA, FQGTGA. The CDR3 length is 15 residues. The CDR3 bases are TGTGCCAGCAGCTTCGTAGCTAGCGGGAGAGGTGAGCAGTTCTTC. This codes for CASSFVASGRGEQFF. The full variable domain, its missing parts supplied by reference TRBV7-3 and TRBJ2-1, is GAGVSQTPSNKVTEKGKYVELRCDPISGHTALYWYRQSLGQGPEFLIYFQGTGAADDSGLPNDRFFAVRPEGSVSTLKIQRTERGDSAVYLCASSFVASGRGEQFFGPGTRLTVL.

This clonotype has ten or more counts. The CDR3 sequence: CSAREHQENTEAFF. CDR3 DNA sequence: TGCAGTGCTAGAGAACATCAGGAGAACACTGAAGCTTTCTTT. The chain employs TRBV20-1 and TRBJ1-1; no clear D gene. The V end was cut by 0 bases, the J end by 1 base, with 9 bases between. This CDR3 has 14 amino acids. Germline values: CDR1 DFQATT, CDR2 SNEGSKA (reference sequence).

In this sample, this clonotype turned up a few times. The rearrangement joins TRBV30 to TRBJ2-3; 13 bases agree with TRBD2. The CDR3 loop spans 17 amino acids. Unmatched junction bases numbered 7, after V lost 1 base and J lost 3 bases. The germline V gene has CDR1 GTSNPN and CDR2 SVGIG (reference sequence). CDR3 bases: TGTGCCTGGAGTGGAGTGACTAGCGGGAGGAGGACAGATACGCAGTATTTT. Its protein is CAWSGVTSGRRTDTQYF.

The genes are TRBV28 and TRBJ2-7; D is uncertain. Per germline, CDR1 MDHEN and CDR2 SYDVKM. Trimming pared 5 bases from V and 3 bases from J, leaving 17 bases between. This CDR3 contains 15 residues. The CDR3 DNA is TGTGCCAGCAGTGGGCCCAATAGGGCCCTCTACGAGCAGTACTTC. Residues: CASSGPNRALYEQYF.

V and J are TRBV4-3 and TRBJ2-3; 9 bases line up with TRBD1. CDR3 length equals 15 residues. Germline V gives CDR1 LGHNA, CDR2 YSLEER. Trimming took 5 bases from V and 2 from J; bases not matched to a gene: 5. The CDR3 sequence is CASSAGQGDTDTQYF. CDR3 coding DNA: TGCGCCAGCAGCGCGGGACAGGGAGACACAGATACGCAGTATTTT.

The chain has TRBV21-1 and TRBJ2-7; the table's TRBD1 call for D was not verified on the DNA. TRBV21-1 is labeled a pseudogene. The CDR3 sequence is 14 residues long. The CDR3 DNA sequence: TGTGCCAGCAGCAAGAGGACAGTCTACCACGAGCAGTACTTC. It is translated as CASSKRTVYHEQYF.

J is TRBJ2-7 and V is TRBV28, with D tentatively TRBD1 (5 bases). CDR1 MDHEN and CDR2 SYDVKM come from the germline V gene. The CDR3 covers 18 residues. Trimming left V 4 bases short and J 5 bases short, with 27 bases between. The CDR3 is CASSSSLGAARRDHEQYF. The CDR3 DNA reads as TGTGCCAGCAGTTCATCCCTTGGGGCGGCCCGGAGAGACCACGAGCAGTACTTC.

This clonotype was seen at least ten times. CDR3 sequence (DNA): TGCGCCAGCAGTGAACAACAGGGGCGAGAGCAGTACTTC. This codes for CASSEQQGREQYF. The genes are TRBV10-2 and TRBJ2-7, with TRBD1 matching over 7 bases. Losses at the gene ends were 3 bases for V and 7 bases for J; bases not matched to a gene: 6. Per germline, CDR1 WSHSY and CDR2 SAAADI. The CDR3 totals 13 residues.

This clonotype was counted ten times or more. This rearrangement joins TRBV14 to TRBJ1-3; D unclear. In germline, CDR1 is SGHDN, CDR2 FVKESK. The germline V and J ends were trimmed by 1 base and 4 bases, with 11 bases remaining between them. This CDR3 comprises 15 residues. DNA for the CDR3: TGTGCCAGCAGCCAAGCTCTCCTAGGGGGAAACACCATATATTTT. This encodes CASSQALLGGNTIYF.

This clonotype was seen a handful of times. This sequence joins TRBV11-2 and TRBJ1-4; D call uncertain. CDR3 length: 14 residues. Deletions cut 5 bases from V and 8 bases from J, with 15 bases between. The V gene's germline CDR1 is SGHAT and CDR2 FQNNGV. This CDR3 reads CASSPSDRAEKLFF. CDR3 bases: TGTGCCAGCAGCCCATCGGACCGGGCCGAAAAACTGTTTTTT.

The sample holds a few counts of this clonotype. The rearrangement joins TRBV5-1 to TRBJ2-5, with TRBD1 matching 11 bases. The trim removed 4 bases at V and 4 bases at J, leaving 6 bases unmatched. Germline V gives CDR1 SGHRS, CDR2 YFSETQ. The CDR3 is 15 residues long. CDR3 sequence reads: CASSAWTGGAETQYF. The CDR3 bases are TGCGCCAGCAGCGCGTGGACAGGGGGCGCAGAGACCCAGTACTTC.

This clonotype came up many times. The V gene is TRBV2, the J gene TRBJ1-1, with D maybe TRBD1 (6 bases). CDR1 is SNHLY, CDR2 FYNNEI, per germline. V was clipped by 7 bases and J by 5 bases, with 11 bases between them. The CDR3 sequence is 12 residues long. The CDR3 spells CASNQGSTEAFF. The CDR3 DNA is TGTGCCAGCAATCAGGGGTCGACTGAAGCTTTCTTT. The full variable domain, its missing parts supplied by reference TRBV2 and TRBJ1-1, is EPEVTQTPSHQVTQMGQEVILRCVPISNHLYFYWYRQILGQKVEFLVSFYNNEISEKSEIFDDQFSVERPDGSNFTLKIRSTKLEDSAMYFCASNQGSTEAFFGQGTRLTVV.